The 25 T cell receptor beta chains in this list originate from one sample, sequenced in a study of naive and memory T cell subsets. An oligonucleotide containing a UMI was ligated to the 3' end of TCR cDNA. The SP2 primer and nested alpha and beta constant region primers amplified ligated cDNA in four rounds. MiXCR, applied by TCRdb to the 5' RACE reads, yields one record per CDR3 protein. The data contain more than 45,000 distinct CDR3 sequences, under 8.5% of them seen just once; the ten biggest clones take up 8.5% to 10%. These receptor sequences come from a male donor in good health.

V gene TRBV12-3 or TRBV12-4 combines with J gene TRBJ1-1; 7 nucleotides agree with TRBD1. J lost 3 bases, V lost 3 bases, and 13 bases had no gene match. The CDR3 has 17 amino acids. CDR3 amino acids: CASSFGRGRAGDTEAFF. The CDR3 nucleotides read TGTGCCAGCAGTTTCGGCAGGGGGAGGGCTGGGGACACTGAAGCTTTCTTT.

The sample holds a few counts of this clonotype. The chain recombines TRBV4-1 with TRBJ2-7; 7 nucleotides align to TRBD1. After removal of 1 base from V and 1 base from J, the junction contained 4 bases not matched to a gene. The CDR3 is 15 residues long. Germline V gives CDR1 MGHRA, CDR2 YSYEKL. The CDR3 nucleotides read TGCGCCAGCAGCCAAGGGTCGGGACAGTCCTACGAGCAGTACTTC. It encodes CASSQGSGQSYEQYF.

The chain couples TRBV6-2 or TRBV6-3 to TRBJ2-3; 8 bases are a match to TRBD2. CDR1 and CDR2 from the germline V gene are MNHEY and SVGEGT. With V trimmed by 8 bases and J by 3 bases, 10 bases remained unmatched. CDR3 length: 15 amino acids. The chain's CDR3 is CASRPRGVTTDTQYF. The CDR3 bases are TGTGCCAGCCGGCCGCGGGGGGTTACAACAGATACGCAGTATTTT.

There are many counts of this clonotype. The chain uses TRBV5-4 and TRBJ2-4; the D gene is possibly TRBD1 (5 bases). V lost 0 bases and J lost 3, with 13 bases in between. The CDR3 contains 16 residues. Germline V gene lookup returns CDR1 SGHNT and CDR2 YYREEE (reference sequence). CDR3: CASSLAGQKGKNIQYF. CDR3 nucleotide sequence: TGTGCCAGCAGCTTGGCCGGACAAAAGGGCAAAAACATTCAGTACTTC.

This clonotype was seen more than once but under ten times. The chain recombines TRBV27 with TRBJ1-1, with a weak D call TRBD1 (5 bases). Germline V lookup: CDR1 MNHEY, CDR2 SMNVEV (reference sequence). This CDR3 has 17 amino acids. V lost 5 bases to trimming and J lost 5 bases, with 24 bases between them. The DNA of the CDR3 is TGTGCCAGCAGTCTCGGCCCCGGACAACCCCTGGGGACTGAAGCTTTCTTT. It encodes CASSLGPGQPLGTEAFF.

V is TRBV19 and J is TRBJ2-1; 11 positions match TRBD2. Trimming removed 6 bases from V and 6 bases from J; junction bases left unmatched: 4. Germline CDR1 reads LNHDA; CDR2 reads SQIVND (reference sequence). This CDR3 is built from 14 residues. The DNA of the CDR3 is TGTGCCAGTAGATCTAGCGGGAGGACCAATGAGCAGTTCTTC. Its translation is CASRSSGRTNEQFF.

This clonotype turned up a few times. DNA of the CDR3: TGTGCCAGCAGCTTAGATCTAGCGGGAGTAGAAGAGACCCAGTACTTC. Translation gives CASSLDLAGVEETQYF. The V gene is TRBV11-2, the J gene TRBJ2-5; 10 bases are a match to TRBD2. The CDR3 totals 16 residues. Germline V gene data show CDR1 as SGHAT and CDR2 as FQNNGV. V was clipped by 0 bases and J by 3 bases; unmatched bases: 4. Together with reference TRBV11-2 and TRBJ2-5, the CDR3 gives the full variable domain: EAGVAQSPRYKIIEKRQSVAFWCNPISGHATLYWYQQILGQGPKLLIQFQNNGVVDDSQLPKDRFSAERLKGVDSTLKIQPAKLEDSAVYLCASSLDLAGVEETQYFGPGTRLLVL.

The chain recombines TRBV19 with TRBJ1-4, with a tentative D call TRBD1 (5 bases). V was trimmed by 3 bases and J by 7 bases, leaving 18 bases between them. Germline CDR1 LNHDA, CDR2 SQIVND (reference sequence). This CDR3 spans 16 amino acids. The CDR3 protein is CASSMDGTLEFEKLFF. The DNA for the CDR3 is TGTGCCAGTAGTATGGACGGGACCCTGGAGTTTGAAAAACTGTTTTTT.

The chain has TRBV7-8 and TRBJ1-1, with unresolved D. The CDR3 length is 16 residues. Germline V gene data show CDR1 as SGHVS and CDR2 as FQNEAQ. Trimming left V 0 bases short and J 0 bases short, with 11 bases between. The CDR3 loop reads CASSLAYSPLNTEAFF. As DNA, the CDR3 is TGTGCCAGCAGCTTAGCGTACAGCCCATTGAACACTGAAGCTTTCTTT.

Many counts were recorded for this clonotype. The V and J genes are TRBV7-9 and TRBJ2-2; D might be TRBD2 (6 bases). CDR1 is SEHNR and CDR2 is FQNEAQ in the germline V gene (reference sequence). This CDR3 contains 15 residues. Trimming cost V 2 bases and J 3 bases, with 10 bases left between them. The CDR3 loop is CASSLPGGDTGELFF. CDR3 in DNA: TGTGCCAGCAGCTTACCAGGAGGGGACACCGGGGAGCTGTTTTTT.

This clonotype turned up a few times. The CDR3 here is CASSLGLAAAYNEQFF. The DNA of the CDR3 is TGTGCCAGCAGCTTAGGACTGGCCGCGGCGTACAATGAGCAGTTCTTC. J is TRBJ2-1 and V is TRBV7-8; no clear D. The CDR3 runs to 16 residues. The V gene lost 1 base and the J gene lost 4 bases, with 14 bases spanning the gap. CDR1 is SGHVS and CDR2 is FQNEAQ in the germline V gene.

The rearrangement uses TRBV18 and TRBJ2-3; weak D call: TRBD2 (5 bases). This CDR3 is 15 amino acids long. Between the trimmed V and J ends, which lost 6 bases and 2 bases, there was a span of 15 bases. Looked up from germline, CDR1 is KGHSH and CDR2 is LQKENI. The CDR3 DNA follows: TGTGCCAGCTCCCCTAGCCTGGTGGTCACAGATACGCAGTATTTT. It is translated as CASSPSLVVTDTQYF.

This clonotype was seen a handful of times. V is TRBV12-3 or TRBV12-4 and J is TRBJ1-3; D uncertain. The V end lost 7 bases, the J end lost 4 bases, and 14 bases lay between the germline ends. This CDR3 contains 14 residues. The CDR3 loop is CASNYRAGGNTIYF. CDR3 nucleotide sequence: TGTGCCAGCAATTACCGAGCAGGCGGAAACACCATATATTTT.

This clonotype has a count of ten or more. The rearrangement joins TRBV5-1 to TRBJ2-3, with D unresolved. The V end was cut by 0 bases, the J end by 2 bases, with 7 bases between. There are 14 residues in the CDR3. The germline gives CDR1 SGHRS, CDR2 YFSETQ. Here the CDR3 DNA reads TGCGCCAGCAGCTTGGCACAGCTCACAGATACGCAGTATTTT. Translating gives CASSLAQLTDTQYF.

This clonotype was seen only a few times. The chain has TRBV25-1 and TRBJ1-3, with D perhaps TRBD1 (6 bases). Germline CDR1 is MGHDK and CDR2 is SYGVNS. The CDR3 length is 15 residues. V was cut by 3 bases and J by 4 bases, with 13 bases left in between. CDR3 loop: CASSDSGVRGNTIYF. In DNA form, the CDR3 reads TGTGCCAGCAGTGATTCAGGGGTTAGGGGAAACACCATATATTTT.

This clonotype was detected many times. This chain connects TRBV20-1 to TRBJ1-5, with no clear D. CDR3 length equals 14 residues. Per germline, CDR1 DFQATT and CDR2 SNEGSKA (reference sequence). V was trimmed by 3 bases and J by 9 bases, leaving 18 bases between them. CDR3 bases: TGCAGTGCTAGCGCAGAATCGGCTACATTGCCCCAGCATTTT. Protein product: CSASAESATLPQHF.

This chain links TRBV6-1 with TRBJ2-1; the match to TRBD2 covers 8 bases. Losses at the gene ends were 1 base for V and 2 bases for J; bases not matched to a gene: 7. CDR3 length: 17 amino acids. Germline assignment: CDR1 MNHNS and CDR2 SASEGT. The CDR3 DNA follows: TGTGCCAGCAGTGAAGTTGGAGCGGGGGATACCTACAATGAGCAGTTCTTC. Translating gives CASSEVGAGDTYNEQFF.

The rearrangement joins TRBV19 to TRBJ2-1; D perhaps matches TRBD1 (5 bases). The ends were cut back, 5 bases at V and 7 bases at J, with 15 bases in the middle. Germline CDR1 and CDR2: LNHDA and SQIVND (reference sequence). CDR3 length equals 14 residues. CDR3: CASSLIGVVNEQFF. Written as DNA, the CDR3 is TGTGCCAGTAGTCTTATAGGGGTTGTGAATGAGCAGTTCTTC.

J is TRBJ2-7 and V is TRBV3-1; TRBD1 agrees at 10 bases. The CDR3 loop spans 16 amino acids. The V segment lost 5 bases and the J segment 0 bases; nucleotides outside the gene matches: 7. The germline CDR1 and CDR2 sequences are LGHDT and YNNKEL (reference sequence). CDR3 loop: CASSWTGGPSSYEQYF. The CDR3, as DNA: TGTGCCAGCAGCTGGACAGGGGGACCCAGCTCCTACGAGCAGTACTTC.

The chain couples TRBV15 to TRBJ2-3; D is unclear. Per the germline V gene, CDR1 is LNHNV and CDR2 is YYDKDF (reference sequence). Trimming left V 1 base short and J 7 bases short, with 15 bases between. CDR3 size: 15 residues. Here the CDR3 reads CATSRGLGPPNTQYF. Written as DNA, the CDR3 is TGTGCCACCAGCAGAGGACTTGGGCCCCCAAATACGCAGTATTTT.

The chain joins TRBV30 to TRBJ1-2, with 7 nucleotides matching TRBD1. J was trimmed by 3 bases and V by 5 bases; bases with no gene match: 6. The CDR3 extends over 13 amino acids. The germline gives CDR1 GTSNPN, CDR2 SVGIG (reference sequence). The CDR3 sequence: CAWLTGFDYGYTF. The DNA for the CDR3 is TGTGCCTGGTTGACAGGGTTTGACTATGGCTACACCTTC.

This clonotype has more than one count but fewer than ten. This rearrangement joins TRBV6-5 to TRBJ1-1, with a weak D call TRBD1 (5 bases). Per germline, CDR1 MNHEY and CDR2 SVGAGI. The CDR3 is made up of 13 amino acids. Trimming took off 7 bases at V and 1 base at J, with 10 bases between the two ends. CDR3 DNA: TGTGCCAGCATGTCCGGGGCGAACACTGAAGCTTTCTTT. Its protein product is CASMSGANTEAFF.

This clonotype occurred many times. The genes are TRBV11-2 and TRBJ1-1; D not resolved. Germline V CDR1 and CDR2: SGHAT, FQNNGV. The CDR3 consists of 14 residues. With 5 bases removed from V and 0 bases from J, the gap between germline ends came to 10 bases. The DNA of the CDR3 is TGTGCCAGCAGCCCATTGATTCTGAACACTGAAGCTTTCTTT. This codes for CASSPLILNTEAFF.

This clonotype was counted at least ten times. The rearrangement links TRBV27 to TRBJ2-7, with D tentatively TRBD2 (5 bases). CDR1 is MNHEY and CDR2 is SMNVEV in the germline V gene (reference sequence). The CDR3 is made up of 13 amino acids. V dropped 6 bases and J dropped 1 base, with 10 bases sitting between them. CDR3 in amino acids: CASRERLSYEQYF. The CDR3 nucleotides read TGTGCCAGCAGGGAACGACTATCCTACGAGCAGTACTTC.

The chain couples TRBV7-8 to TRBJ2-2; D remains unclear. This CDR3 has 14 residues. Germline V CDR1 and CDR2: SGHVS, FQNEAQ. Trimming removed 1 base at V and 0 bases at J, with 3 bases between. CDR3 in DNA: TGTGCCAGCAGCTTAGGTGCGAACACCGGGGAGCTGTTTTTT. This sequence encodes CASSLGANTGELFF.